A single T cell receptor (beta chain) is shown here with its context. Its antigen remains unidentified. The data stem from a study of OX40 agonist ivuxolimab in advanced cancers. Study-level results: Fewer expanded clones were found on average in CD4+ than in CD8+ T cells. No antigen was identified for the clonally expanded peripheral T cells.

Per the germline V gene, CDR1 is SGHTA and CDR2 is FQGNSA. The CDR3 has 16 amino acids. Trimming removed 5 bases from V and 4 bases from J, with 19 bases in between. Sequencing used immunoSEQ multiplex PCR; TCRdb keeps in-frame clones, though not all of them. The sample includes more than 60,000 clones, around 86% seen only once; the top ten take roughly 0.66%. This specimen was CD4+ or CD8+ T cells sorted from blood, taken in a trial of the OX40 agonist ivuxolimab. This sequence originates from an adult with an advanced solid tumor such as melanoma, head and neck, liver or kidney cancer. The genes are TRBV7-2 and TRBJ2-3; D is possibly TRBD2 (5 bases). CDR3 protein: CASSPLGGAGADTQYF. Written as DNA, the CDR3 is TGTGCCAGCAGCCCATTAGGCGGCGCCGGGGCAGATACGCAGTATTTT.